This T cell receptor (beta chain) was documented in a study of lymphopenia after photon versus proton radiotherapy. Study results and limitations: Oligoclonal CD8+ Temra expansion after nadir drove photon patients' diversity drop. Relative stability marked proton patients; photon patients lost diversity and naive cells. Post-nadir TCR diversity decline inversely tracked overall survival among those who died.

In the case of this clone: Its target is not known.

Germline-derived CDR1 and CDR2 are SGHAT and FQNNGV. V gave up 2 bases and J gave up 6 bases, with 13 bases separating them. The CDR3 is 14 amino acids. Sequencing was performed with immunoSEQ multiplex PCR; in TCRdb, only in-frame clones are kept and a portion is missing. Of approximately 53,000 clones listed, roughly 90% were seen once; the top ten hold about a sixth. The specimen comprised peripheral blood, sampled from a patient treated with photon-based radiotherapy. The chain couples TRBV11-2 to TRBJ1-1; D gene uncertain. This receptor was identified in a woman aged 40 to 49 with cholangiocarcinoma. CDR3 loop: CASSLYGRRSEAFF. Written as DNA, the CDR3 is TGTGCCAGCAGCTTATACGGCCGTAGGTCTGAAGCTTTCTTT.